The entry below gives a single T cell receptor (beta chain) sequence along with its context. The data were taken from a study of cytomegalovirus exposure and HLA in healthy donors. Vbeta (60) and Jbeta (13) primers were used in the PCR. Data came from immunoSEQ multiplex PCR; TCRdb stores just in-frame clones and leaves some out. The table for this sample gives about 130,000 clones. V lost 6 bases, J lost 8 bases, and 11 bases lay in between. Germline loops: CDR1 MRHNA, CDR2 SNTAGT. This CDR3 region has 11 residues. The sample comprised PBMCs. The chain combines TRBV6-4 with TRBJ2-7, with D uncertain. The TCR comes from a middle-aged woman in good health and CMV-seropositive. CDR3 coding DNA: TGTGCCAGCAGCGCCAACGAGCAGCAGTACTTC. Protein product: CASSANEQQYF.